Presented here are 18 T cell receptor beta chains from one specimen sequenced in a study of T cell changes during pregnancy in multiple sclerosis. The repertoire was sequenced with immunoSEQ multiplex PCR; TCRdb's copy has only in-frame clones and lacks some. The sample lists approximately 100,000 clones, 75% to 95% occurring once. The specimen was peripheral blood, collected before pregnancy. The receptors derive from a female donor with multiple sclerosis, enrolled in a pregnancy study.

The genes are TRBV10-3 and TRBJ2-3, with a weak D call TRBD1 (5 bases). The germline V and J ends were trimmed by 4 bases and 11 bases, with 16 bases remaining between them. The CDR3 covers 13 residues. Germline values: CDR1 ENHRY, CDR2 SYGVKD. This CDR3 is CAISAMVGQGQYF. The DNA for the CDR3 is TGTGCCATCAGTGCCATGGTTGGCCAGGGGCAGTATTTT.

The rearrangement joins TRBV9 to TRBJ1-2, with D maybe TRBD1 (6 bases). The V end lost 0 bases, the J end lost 8 bases, and 11 bases lay between the germline ends. The germline V gene has CDR1 SGDLS and CDR2 YYNGEE. This CDR3 is 13 amino acids long. The DNA for the CDR3 is TGTGCCAGCAGCGTAGGGGCAGGGGAAGGCTACACCTTC. Its protein product is CASSVGAGEGYTF.

The genes are TRBV5-6 and TRBJ1-1; 9 positions agree with TRBD1. The ends lost 3 bases at V and 11 bases at J; junction bases unmatched: 11. CDR1 and CDR2 from the germline V gene are SGHDT and YYEEEE. The CDR3 consists of 14 residues. The CDR3 DNA reads as TGTGCCAGCAGCTACGACAGGGGGTCGTTTTATGCTTTCTTT. It yields the protein CASSYDRGSFYAFF.

The genes are TRBV11-2 and TRBJ1-5; no clear D. The CDR3 spans 13 residues. Germline V gene data show CDR1 as SGHAT and CDR2 as FQNNGV. The germline V and J ends were trimmed by 2 bases and 3 bases, with 5 bases remaining between them. The CDR3 DNA reads as TGTGCCAGCAGCTTAATAATCAATCAGCCCCAGCATTTT. Translation: CASSLIINQPQHF.

V and J are TRBV9 and TRBJ2-4; perhaps TRBD1 as D (6 bases). This CDR3 is built from 16 residues. The V end was cut by 4 bases, the J end by 3 bases, with 17 bases between. The germline gives CDR1 SGDLS, CDR2 YYNGEE. CDR3 amino acids: CASSTTDSLVKNIQYF. In DNA form, the CDR3 reads TGTGCCAGCAGCACCACGGACAGCTTAGTCAAAAACATTCAGTACTTC.

A single count supports this clone. The rearrangement uses TRBV19 and TRBJ2-1, with D maybe TRBD2 (6 bases). The CDR3 is made up of 18 amino acids. The V and J ends lost 2 bases and 5 bases respectively, with 22 bases between them. Germline V gene sequence: CDR1 LNHDA, CDR2 SQIVND (reference sequence). This CDR3 reads CASSIRPGWRGANNEQFF. In nucleotides, the CDR3 is TGTGCCAGTAGTATAAGGCCGGGTTGGAGGGGCGCGAACAATGAGCAGTTCTTC.

DNA of the CDR3: TGTGCCAGCAGCGTAACCCCGGGAACAGACTCTGGAAACACCATATATTTT. This encodes CASSVTPGTDSGNTIYF. The chain couples TRBV9 to TRBJ1-3; no firm D call. This CDR3 is built from 17 residues. The germline gives CDR1 SGDLS, CDR2 YYNGEE. V lost 1 base to trimming and J lost 0 bases, with 14 bases between them.

The V call is TRBV19, the J call TRBJ2-3; TRBD2 matches 11 bases. CDR1 and CDR2 from the germline V gene are LNHDA and SQIVND (reference sequence). The trim removed 5 bases at V and 5 bases at J, leaving 12 bases unmatched. The CDR3 runs to 17 residues. The CDR3 region has the DNA TGTGCCAGTAGTCCGCCGGGACTAGCGGCTACCGTAGATACGCAGTATTTT. This gives the protein CASSPPGLAATVDTQYF. Together with reference TRBV19 and TRBJ2-3, the CDR3 gives the full variable domain: DGGITQSPKYLFRKEGQNVTLSCEQNLNHDAMYWYRQDPGQGLRLIYYSQIVNDFQKGDIAEGYSVSREKKESFPLTVTSAQKNPTAFYLCASSPPGLAATVDTQYFGPGTRLTVL.

This chain's CDR3 is CASSLPLAGSTDTQYF. For the CDR3, the DNA is TGCGCCAGCAGCTTGCCTCTAGCGGGGAGCACAGATACGCAGTATTTT. The gene calls are TRBV5-1 and TRBJ2-3; TRBD2 agrees at 9 bases. The CDR3 extends over 16 amino acids. After removal of 1 base from V and 0 bases from J, the junction contained 3 bases not matched to a gene. Per germline, CDR1 SGHRS and CDR2 YFSETQ.

This clone has just one count. The V and J genes are TRBV18 and TRBJ1-5; possibly TRBD1 for D (5 bases). This CDR3 is built from 13 residues. Germline CDR1 reads KGHSH; CDR2 reads LQKENI. Trimming took 6 bases from V and 4 from J, leaving 10 bases between them. CDR3 sequence: CASSRDRNQPQHF. The CDR3 DNA follows: TGTGCCAGCTCGAGAGACAGAAATCAGCCCCAGCATTTT.

The chain is built from TRBV7-2 and TRBJ2-3; 10 positions match TRBD2. The CDR3 is 17 residues long. The germline V gene encodes CDR1 SGHTA and CDR2 FQGNSA. V lost 4 bases and J lost 1; bases outside the gene matches: 8. The CDR3 reads CASSSRSSGSGTDTQYF. The CDR3 region has the DNA TGTGCCAGCAGCTCCCGATCTAGCGGGAGCGGCACAGATACGCAGTATTTT.

The chain is built from TRBV4-3 and TRBJ2-7, with 8 bases that match TRBD1. With 3 bases clipped from V and 3 bases from J, the junction kept 1 base outside the gene matches. CDR1 is LGHNA and CDR2 is YSLEER in the germline V gene. The CDR3 has 13 amino acids. The chain's CDR3 is CASSHGTGYEQYF. The CDR3 DNA sequence: TGCGCCAGCAGCCACGGGACAGGCTACGAGCAGTACTTC.

The DNA for the CDR3 is TGTGCCAGCAGCGAGGGCGGGAGGATAGCGGGCCGCACAGATACGCAGTATTTT. This translates into CASSEGGRIAGRTDTQYF. V gene TRBV9 combines with J gene TRBJ2-3; 8 nucleotides agree with TRBD2. Germline V CDR1 and CDR2: SGDLS, YYNGEE. The CDR3 consists of 18 residues. J was trimmed by 1 base and V by 3 bases; bases with no gene match: 13.

J is TRBJ2-1 and V is TRBV25-1, with 13 bases that match TRBD2. The CDR3 totals 16 residues. Germline lookup yields CDR1 MGHDK and CDR2 SYGVNS. The J segment lost 5 bases and the V segment lost 3 bases, leaving 4 bases of the junction unmatched. CDR3 bases: TGTGCCAGCAGTGACCTGGGACTAGCGGGGAACAATGAGCAGTTCTTC. Its protein product is CASSDLGLAGNNEQFF.

This chain uses TRBV10-3 with TRBJ1-2; D is unresolved. The germline V and J ends were trimmed by 7 bases and 1 base, with 13 bases remaining between them. This CDR3 has 14 amino acids. Germline assignment: CDR1 ENHRY and CDR2 SYGVKD. For the CDR3, the DNA is TGTGCCATCACCCCACAGACGGATAACTATGGCTACACCTTC. This gives the protein CAITPQTDNYGYTF.

This clone was detected a few times. V and J are TRBV2 and TRBJ2-4; D remains ambiguous. CDR1 is SNHLY and CDR2 is FYNNEI in the germline V gene. Trimming left V 9 bases short and J 1 base short, with 7 bases between. The CDR3 is made up of 12 amino acids. In DNA form, the CDR3 reads TGTGCCAGTTTCGGGGCCAAAAACATTCAGTACTTC. This codes for CASFGAKNIQYF.

V usage is TRBV5-1 and J usage is TRBJ2-5; possibly TRBD1 for D (6 bases). The CDR3 is 16 amino acids. CDR1 SGHRS and CDR2 YFSETQ come from the germline V gene. Trimming shortened V by 4 bases and J by 2 bases, and 18 bases separated the two germline ends. CDR3 sequence reads: CASSKAGTWEQETQYF. CDR3 coding DNA: TGCGCCAGCAGCAAAGCCGGGACATGGGAGCAAGAGACCCAGTACTTC.

This rearrangement joins TRBV18 to TRBJ1-3; D perhaps matches TRBD1 (5 bases). This CDR3 comprises 14 residues. Trimming shortened V by 5 bases and J by 0 bases, and 8 bases separated the two germline ends. The germline V gene encodes CDR1 KGHSH and CDR2 LQKENI. This CDR3 is CASSLGLSGNTIYF. For the CDR3, the DNA is TGTGCCAGCTCATTGGGACTCTCTGGAAACACCATATATTTT.